Shown below are 11 T cell receptor beta chains from a single sample sequenced in a study of radiotherapy plus CTLA-4 blockade in lung cancer. Assay: immunoSEQ multiplex PCR; the TCRdb copy retains only in-frame clones and omits some. The sample has about 51,000 clones, 77% seen once. Material: peripheral blood, obtained from a patient treated with radiotherapy plus ipilimumab. These receptors all come from a human donor with non-small cell lung cancer whose response to radiotherapy plus ipilimumab could not be evaluated.

The chain is built from TRBV7-9 and TRBJ2-1; TRBD2 agrees at 9 bases. Germline CDR1 and CDR2: SEHNR and FQNEAQ (reference sequence). The CDR3 spans 15 residues. V was pared by 5 bases and J by 2 bases, with 4 bases of the junction left unmatched. The CDR3 DNA reads as TGTGCCAGCAGCGCCGGGACTAGCCCCTACAATGAGCAGTTCTTC. Translated: CASSAGTSPYNEQFF.

This chain connects TRBV18 to TRBJ2-7; the match to TRBD1 covers 7 bases. With 5 bases clipped from V and 5 bases from J, the junction kept 6 bases outside the gene matches. The CDR3 loop spans 13 amino acids. Germline CDR1 KGHSH, CDR2 LQKENI. The CDR3 region is CASSWTGSNEQYF. Here the CDR3 DNA reads TGTGCCAGCTCATGGACAGGTTCCAACGAGCAGTACTTC.

J is TRBJ2-3 and V is TRBV7-9; the D gene is possibly TRBD1 (8 bases). The CDR3 runs to 18 residues. Trimming took off 5 bases at V and 0 bases at J, with 21 bases between the two ends. In germline, CDR1 is SEHNR, CDR2 FQNEAQ (reference sequence). This CDR3 is CASSPRGQAGPSTDTQYF. The CDR3 nucleotides read TGTGCCAGCAGCCCCAGGGGGCAAGCGGGGCCCAGCACAGATACGCAGTATTTT.

The CDR3 nucleotides are TGCGCCAGCAGCGTACAGGGGGCAGGTGGAAACACCATATATTTT. Encoded protein: CASSVQGAGGNTIYF. The rearrangement joins TRBV5-1 to TRBJ1-3; 9 nucleotides match TRBD1. The CDR3 is 15 amino acids. V was clipped by 4 bases and J by 3 bases; unmatched bases: 5. Germline CDR1 is SGHRS and CDR2 is YFSETQ.

This chain connects TRBV7-6 to TRBJ1-5, with a possible D match to TRBD1 (6 bases). The CDR3 length is 13 residues. Germline V gene lookup returns CDR1 SGHVS and CDR2 FNYEAQ. The germline V and J ends were trimmed by 5 bases and 7 bases, with 12 bases remaining between them. The DNA of the CDR3 is TGTGCCAGCAGCGCACTAACAGGGCAGCCCCAGCATTTT. This translates into CASSALTGQPQHF.

Turning to this clone: The junction departs from germline at one end; a sequencing error may be responsible. The chain links TRBV19 to TRBJ2-7; 9 positions agree with TRBD2. The CDR3 consists of 16 residues. Germline CDR1 LNHDA, CDR2 SQIVND (reference sequence). The DNA of the CDR3 is TGTGCCACTAGTGCAGCTAGCGGGATGGGCTCGAGCGAGCAGTACTTC. Translation gives CATSAASGMGSSEQYF.

V and J are TRBV2 and TRBJ1-4; TRBD1 is a possible D gene (5 bases). Germline CDR1 SNHLY, CDR2 FYNNEI. The CDR3 totals 15 residues. The V end was cut by 1 base, the J end by 8 bases, with 14 bases between. The CDR3, as DNA: TGTGCCAGCAGTGAAGAGGCGGGGGGGAGGGAAAAACTGTTTTTT. This translates into CASSEEAGGREKLFF. The full variable domain, with the rest looked up from reference TRBV2 and TRBJ1-4, is EPEVTQTPSHQVTQMGQEVILRCVPISNHLYFYWYRQILGQKVEFLVSFYNNEISEKSEIFDDQFSVERPDGSNFTLKIRSTKLEDSAMYFCASSEEAGGREKLFFGSGTQLSVL.

DNA of the CDR3: TGCAGCGTAGCCTTAGGGGGCACGGGGAGCACTGAAGCTTTCTTT. It is translated as CSVALGGTGSTEAFF. V gene TRBV29-1 combines with J gene TRBJ1-1, with 7 bases identical to TRBD1. After removal of 6 bases from V and 4 bases from J, the junction contained 14 bases not matched to a gene. CDR3 length: 15 amino acids. The germline V gene encodes CDR1 SQVTM and CDR2 ANQGSEA.

This clone was counted a few times. V usage is TRBV9 and J usage is TRBJ2-1; 11 nucleotides align to TRBD2. Germline V CDR1 and CDR2: SGDLS, YYNGEE. This CDR3 comprises 16 residues. Losses at the gene ends were 0 bases for V and 7 bases for J; bases not matched to a gene: 6. The CDR3 is CASSVGASGGLNEQFF. DNA for the CDR3: TGTGCCAGCAGCGTAGGGGCTAGCGGGGGGTTAAATGAGCAGTTCTTC.

The rearrangement joins TRBV27 to TRBJ2-1, with 13 bases lining up with TRBD2. Trimming took 5 bases from V and 6 from J; bases not matched to a gene: 7. CDR3 length: 16 amino acids. CDR1 MNHEY and CDR2 SMNVEV come from the germline V gene (reference sequence). CDR3 region: CASSEWTSGSGNEQFF. As DNA, the CDR3 is TGTGCCAGCAGTGAATGGACTAGCGGGAGCGGCAATGAGCAGTTCTTC.

This clone appeared once. The chain uses TRBV2 and TRBJ1-1; D remains ambiguous. The CDR3 runs to 14 residues. Between the trimmed V and J ends, which lost 6 bases and 1 base, there was a span of 12 bases. The germline V gene encodes CDR1 SNHLY and CDR2 FYNNEI. In DNA, the CDR3 is TGTGCCAGCAGCCGCCTTACAGAGAACACTGAAGCTTTCTTT. This sequence encodes CASSRLTENTEAFF.